This T cell receptor beta chain was identified in a study of T cell clonotyping in hematopoietic cell transplantation. Study context: Cytoreduction preceded collection of pretransplant recipient samples.

TCRdb keeps only in-frame clones here, not all; method: immunoSEQ multiplex PCR. The sample consists of about 80,000 clones, 90% to 97% of them appearing once. Study outcomes and limitations: Without cell sorting, CD4 versus CD8 contributions remain unresolved.

About this clone itself: No antigen is known for it.

The CDR3 consists of 14 residues. With 0 bases removed from V and 2 bases from J, the gap between germline ends came to 9 bases. CDR1 is SGHRS, CDR2 YFSETQ, per germline. This sample's time point: recipient sample about 28 days before transplant, after cytoreduction. Recipient blood drawn about 28 days pretransplant and days 30, 100, 180 after. The sequencing here drew on peripheral blood mononuclear cells, taken before stem cell transplant. The genes are TRBV5-1 and TRBJ2-7, with unresolved D. The source is a woman aged 45-59 years with acute myeloid leukemia. Some clones in this sample may be carry-over from other donors' samples. CDR3 in DNA: TGCGCCAGCAGCTTGGCCCCAGGCCCCTACGAGCAGTACTTC. Protein sequence: CASSLAPGPYEQYF.